This is a list of T cell receptor beta chains from one sample in a study of identical twins. One entry per CDR3 protein results from TCRdb running MiXCR on the 5' RACE reads. The sample has 690,000 or so distinct CDR3 sequences, under 9% seen once; the top ten hold 0.75% to 1%. These data were likewise used in another study, on yellow fever vaccine responses in identical twins.

The sample comprised PBMCs. These receptors were obtained from a young woman in good health. The CDR3 runs from the conserved cysteine through the conserved F or W. The order of the fields is D gene, V gene, J gene, clone size, CDR3 DNA, CDR3 protein. A D gene is named only where the DNA matches it firmly. A clone size is listed for some rows: how often the clone was seen (once, few, many), or a class if it is expanded.

>TRBD1|TRBV28|TRBJ1-1|few
TGTGCCAGCAGAAAACCGACAGGGGAGAACACTGAAGCTTTCTTT
CASRKPTGENTEAFF
>TRBD2|TRBV20-1|TRBJ2-5|many
TGCAGTGCCGGTGCGGGACTAGCGATGGGGACCCAGTACTTC
CSAGAGLAMGTQYF
>NA|TRBV5-8|TRBJ2-1|NA
TGTGCCAGCAGCAAGCAGACAGAGACCTACAATGAGCAGTTCTTC
CASSKQTETYNEQFF
>NA|TRBV6-2/TRBV6-3|TRBJ2-5|few
TGTGCCAGCAGTCCCTTGGGTGCCCAGTACTTC
CASSPLGAQYF
>NA|TRBV15|TRBJ2-2|NA
TGTGCCACCAGCAGAGGGCCTAGAGCCCCAGAGAACACCGGGGAGCTGTTTTTT
CATSRGPRAPENTGELFF
>TRBD1|TRBV18|TRBJ1-6|NA
TGTGCCAGCTCAGATGGACAGGGAGAGAATTCACCCCTCCACTTT
CASSDGQGENSPLHF
>NA|TRBV28|TRBJ2-7|NA
TGTGCCAGCAGTCCGTTTCGGGGATACGAGCAGTACTTC
CASSPFRGYEQYF
>NA|TRBV28|TRBJ2-6|many
TGTGCCAGCAGTCCACCAGGGATAGCTGGGGCCAACGTCCTGACTTTC
CASSPPGIAGANVLTF
>TRBD1|TRBV11-2|TRBJ2-7|NA
TGTGCCAGCAGCTTAAGGACAGGGCAAGCCTACGAGCAGTACTTC
CASSLRTGQAYEQYF
>NA|TRBV4-2|TRBJ2-5|few
TGTGCCAGCAGCCAAGCTCGGGGGGCCGGGGAGACCCAGTACTTC
CASSQARGAGETQYF
>NA|TRBV10-3|TRBJ2-7|NA
TGTGCCATCAGTGAGACAGTCTCCTACGAGCAGTACTTC
CAISETVSYEQYF
>NA|TRBV7-9|TRBJ1-1|NA
TGTGCCAGCAGCTTAGGGGACCGGGTGAACACTGAAGCTTTCTTT
CASSLGDRVNTEAFF
>NA|TRBV7-2|TRBJ2-1|many
TGTGCCAGCAGCTTAGATGGGGGTGAGCAGTTCTTC
CASSLDGGEQFF
>NA|TRBV29-1|TRBJ2-3|many
TGCAGCGTTGCGCCAGGATCAGATACGCAGTATTTT
CSVAPGSDTQYF
>NA|TRBV19|TRBJ2-1|NA
TGTGCCAGTAGTATCGTCCAGGGATACAATGAGCAGTTCTTC
CASSIVQGYNEQFF
>TRBD2|TRBV11-2|TRBJ2-7|NA
TGTGCCAGCAGCTTAGGGTTCGGGGGGGAGTACGAGCAGTACTTC
CASSLGFGGEYEQYF
>NA|TRBV6-1|TRBJ2-1|NA
TGTGCCAGCAGTCGACCGGGGGCTGGTTACAATGAGCAGTTCTTC
CASSRPGAGYNEQFF
>TRBD1|TRBV27|TRBJ1-5|NA
TGTGCCAGCAGTGCAGACAGGGGGCAGAGTCAGCCCCAGCATTTT
CASSADRGQSQPQHF
>NA|TRBV30|TRBJ1-6|NA
TGTGCCTCGATACCCGGGACGGCGACTTATTCACCCCTCCACTTT
CASIPGTATYSPLHF
>TRBD2|TRBV7-9|TRBJ2-5|many
TGTGCCAGCAGCTCGACCGGGACTACAGAGACCCAGTACTTC
CASSSTGTTETQYF
>NA|TRBV3-1|TRBJ2-3|many
TGTGCCAGCAGCCAACTAGCAGATACGCAGTATTTT
CASSQLADTQYF
>NA|TRBV5-8|TRBJ2-1|NA
TGTGCCAGCAGCTTGGACGGGGTTAGCTCCTACAATGAGCAGTTCTTC
CASSLDGVSSYNEQFF
>NA|TRBV5-1|TRBJ2-5|many
TGCGCCAGCAGCTTCAGACCCCTACAGACTCAAGAGACCCAGTACTTC
CASSFRPLQTQETQYF
>NA|TRBV29-1|TRBJ2-7|few
TGCAGCGCTAAAAAGGAAACGACAGGTTTCTACGAGCAGTACTTC
CSAKKETTGFYEQYF
>NA|TRBV28|TRBJ2-5|NA
TGTGCCAGCAGTTCCGTGCCCCGGGGTGTTCTCCAAGAGACCCAGTACTTC
CASSSVPRGVLQETQYF
>NA|TRBV7-2|TRBJ2-2|many
TGTGCCAGCAGCTTAGCGAGCCATACGAACACCGGGGAGCTGTTTTTT
CASSLASHTNTGELFF
>NA|TRBV2|TRBJ2-2|NA
TGTGCCAGCAGTGAAGTCCGGACAACCGGGGAGCTGTTTTTT
CASSEVRTTGELFF
>NA|TRBV7-9|TRBJ1-1|few
TGTGCCAGCAGCCCTACAGGGAACATGAACACTGAAGCTTTCTTT
CASSPTGNMNTEAFF
>TRBD1|TRBV7-9|TRBJ1-1|NA
TGTGCCAGCAGCTTAGGGTACCCGGGACAGCAGAACACTGAAGCTTTCTTT
CASSLGYPGQQNTEAFF
>TRBD2|TRBV7-1|TRBJ2-3|NA
TGTGCCAGCAGCTCCCTTTCTCCGGGACTAGCGGGAGGGCCGTTAAGAACAGATACGCAGTATTTT
CASSSLSPGLAGGPLRTDTQYF
>NA|TRBV7-8|TRBJ2-2|many
TGTGCCAGCAGTAGTCTCCGGGGAAACACCGGGGAGCTGTTTTTT
CASSSLRGNTGELFF
>NA|TRBV12-3/TRBV12-4|TRBJ2-3|NA
TGTGCCAGCAGAGCCTTCGGACGGCAGGATGCGACTAGCACAGATACGCAGTATTTT
CASRAFGRQDATSTDTQYF
>NA|TRBV7-7|TRBJ1-5|NA
TGTGCTAGCAGCTTAGGGGGGAGGAAGATGGATCAGCCCCAGCATTTT
CASSLGGRKMDQPQHF
>NA|TRBV6-1|TRBJ1-4|many
TGTGCCAGCAGACGGACAGTGGGTGAAAAACTGTTTTTT
CASRRTVGEKLFF
>TRBD1|TRBV6-2/TRBV6-3|TRBJ2-2|NA
TGTGCCAGCAGTTATTGGGACAGGGGCTTTGGTGGGGCGAACACCGGGGAGCTGTTTTTT
CASSYWDRGFGGANTGELFF